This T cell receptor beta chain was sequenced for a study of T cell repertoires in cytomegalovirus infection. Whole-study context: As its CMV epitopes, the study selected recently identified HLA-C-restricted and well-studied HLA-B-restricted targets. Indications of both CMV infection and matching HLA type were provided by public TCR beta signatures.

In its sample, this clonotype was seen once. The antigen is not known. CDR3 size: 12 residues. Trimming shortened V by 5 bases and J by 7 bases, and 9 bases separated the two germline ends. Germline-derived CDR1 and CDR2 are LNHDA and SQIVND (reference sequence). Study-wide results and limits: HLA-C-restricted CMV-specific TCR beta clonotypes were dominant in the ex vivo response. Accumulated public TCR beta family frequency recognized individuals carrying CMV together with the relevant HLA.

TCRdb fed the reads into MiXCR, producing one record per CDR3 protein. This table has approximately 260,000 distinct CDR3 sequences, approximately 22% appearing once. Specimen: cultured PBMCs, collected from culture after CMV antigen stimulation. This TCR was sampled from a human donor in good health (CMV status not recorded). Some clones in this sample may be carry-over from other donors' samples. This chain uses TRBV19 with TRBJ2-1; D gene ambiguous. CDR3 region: CASSVSRNEQFF. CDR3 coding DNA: TGTGCCAGTAGTGTTAGTCGGAATGAGCAGTTCTTC.